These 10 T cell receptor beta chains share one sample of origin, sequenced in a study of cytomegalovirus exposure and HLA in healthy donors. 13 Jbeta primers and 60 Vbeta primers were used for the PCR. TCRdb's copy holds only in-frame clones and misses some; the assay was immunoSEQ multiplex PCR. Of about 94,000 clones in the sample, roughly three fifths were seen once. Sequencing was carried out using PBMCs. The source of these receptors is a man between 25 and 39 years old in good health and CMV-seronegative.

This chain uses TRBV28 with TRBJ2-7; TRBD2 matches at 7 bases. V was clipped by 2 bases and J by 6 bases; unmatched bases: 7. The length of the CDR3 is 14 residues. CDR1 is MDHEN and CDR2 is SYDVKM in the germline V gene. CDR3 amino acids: CASSLGGGTFEQYF. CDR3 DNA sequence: TGTGCCAGCAGTTTAGGGGGGGGGACTTTCGAGCAGTACTTC.

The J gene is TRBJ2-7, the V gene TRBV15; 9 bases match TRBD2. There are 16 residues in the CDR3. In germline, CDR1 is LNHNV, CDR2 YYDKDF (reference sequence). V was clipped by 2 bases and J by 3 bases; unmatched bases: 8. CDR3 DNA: TGTGCCACCAGCAGATCCAGGGGCGGGAGGGGCTACGAGCAGTACTTC. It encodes CATSRSRGGRGYEQYF.

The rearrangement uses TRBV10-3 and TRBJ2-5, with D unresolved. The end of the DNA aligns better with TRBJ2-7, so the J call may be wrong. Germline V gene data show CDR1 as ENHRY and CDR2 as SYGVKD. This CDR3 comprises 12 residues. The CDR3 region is CAISESQVEQYF. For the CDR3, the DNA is TGTGCCATCAGTGAGTCGCAGGTCGAGCAGTACTTC.

DNA of the CDR3: TGTGCCAGTAGTATGGGGAGGGCCGTTCTCAATGAGCAGTTCTTC. Translation gives CASSMGRAVLNEQFF. This chain uses TRBV19 with TRBJ2-1; TRBD2 aligns across 7 bases. There are 15 residues in the CDR3. V dropped 3 bases and J dropped 6; count of bases not matched to a gene: 8. Germline V gives CDR1 LNHDA, CDR2 SQIVND (reference sequence).

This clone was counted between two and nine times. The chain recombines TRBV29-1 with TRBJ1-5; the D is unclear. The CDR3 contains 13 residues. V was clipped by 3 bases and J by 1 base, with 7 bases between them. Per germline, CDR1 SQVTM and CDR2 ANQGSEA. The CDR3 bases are TGCAGCGTTGAGGCGGGGAGCAATCAGCCCCAGCATTTT. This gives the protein CSVEAGSNQPQHF.

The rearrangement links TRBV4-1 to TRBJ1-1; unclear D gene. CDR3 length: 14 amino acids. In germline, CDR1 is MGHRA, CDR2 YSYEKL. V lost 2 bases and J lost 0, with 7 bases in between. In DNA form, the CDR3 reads TGCGCCAGCAGCCAATACACCATGAACACTGAAGCTTTCTTT. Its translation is CASSQYTMNTEAFF.

The CDR3 loop reads CASRVSGTNTGELFF. CDR3 nucleotides: TGTGCCAGCAGGGTTTCCGGGACAAACACCGGGGAGCTGTTTTTT. The chain carries TRBV6-6 and TRBJ2-2; a possible D gene is TRBD1 (6 bases). The CDR3 spans 15 residues. V was pared by 6 bases and J by 2 bases, with 13 bases between. The germline V gene has CDR1 MNHNY and CDR2 SVGAGI (reference sequence).

This chain's CDR3 is CATSRDPVWNTEAFF. The CDR3 DNA reads as TGTGCCACCAGCAGAGATCCCGTCTGGAACACTGAAGCTTTCTTT. This chain uses TRBV15 with TRBJ1-1; D gene uncertain. Germline CDR1 reads LNHNV; CDR2 reads YYDKDF (reference sequence). The CDR3 is 15 amino acids. Between the trimmed V and J ends, which lost 0 bases and 1 base, there was a span of 9 bases.

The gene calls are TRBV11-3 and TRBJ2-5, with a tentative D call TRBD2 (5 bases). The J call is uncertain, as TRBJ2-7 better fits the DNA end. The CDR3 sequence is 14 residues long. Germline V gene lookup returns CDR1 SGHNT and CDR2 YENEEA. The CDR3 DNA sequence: TGTGCCAGCAGCTTAGATGGGAGTACCAGCGAGCAGTACTTC. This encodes CASSLDGSTSEQYF.

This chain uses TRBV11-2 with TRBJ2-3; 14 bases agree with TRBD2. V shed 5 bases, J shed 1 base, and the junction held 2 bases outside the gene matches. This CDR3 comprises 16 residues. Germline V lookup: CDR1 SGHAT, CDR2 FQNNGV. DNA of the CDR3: TGTGCCAGCAGCGAGGGACTAGCGGGGGGCACAGATACGCAGTATTTT. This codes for CASSEGLAGGTDTQYF.